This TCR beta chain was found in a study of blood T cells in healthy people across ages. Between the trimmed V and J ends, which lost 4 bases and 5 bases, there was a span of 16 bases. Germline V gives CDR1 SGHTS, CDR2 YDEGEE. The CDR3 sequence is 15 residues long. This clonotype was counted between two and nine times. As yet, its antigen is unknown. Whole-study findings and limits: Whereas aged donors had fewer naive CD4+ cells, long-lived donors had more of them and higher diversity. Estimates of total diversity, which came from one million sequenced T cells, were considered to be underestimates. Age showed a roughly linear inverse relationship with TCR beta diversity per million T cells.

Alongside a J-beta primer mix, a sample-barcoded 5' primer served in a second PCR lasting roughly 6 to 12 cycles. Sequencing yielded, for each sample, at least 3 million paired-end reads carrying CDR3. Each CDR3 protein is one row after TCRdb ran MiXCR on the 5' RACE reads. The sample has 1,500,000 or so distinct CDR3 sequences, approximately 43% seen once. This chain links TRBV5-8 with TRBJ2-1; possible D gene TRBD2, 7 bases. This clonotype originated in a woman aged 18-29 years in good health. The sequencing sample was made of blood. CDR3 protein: CASSGGGLHNNEQFF. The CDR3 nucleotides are TGTGCCAGCAGCGGGGGGGGCCTTCACAACAATGAGCAGTTCTTC.